The 10 T cell receptor beta chains presented below share a single source sample, sequenced in a study of human T cells and chemical hapten exposure (dated by TCRdb to 2020 to 2023). The library was prepared using RACE. Reads for this sample came from a NextSeq 500. TCRdb reprocessing: public reads trimmed at Q25 with fastp, clones called with MiXCR, in-frame beta chains kept. Duplicate CDR3 protein sequences are folded into a single record with the most common DNA and genes. Across this sample there are 25,000 to 35,000 distinct CDR3 sequences, with around 6% seen only once. The top ten hold 5% to 7% of the sample. The label giving this sample's time point can be read as: patch test 3, about 24 weeks after DPC sensitization. The sample's treatment or condition label, in plain terms: therapeutic diphenylcyclopropenone sensitization with weekly scalp DPC. The sequences come from whole blood, collected in connection with sensitization to the hapten diphenylcyclopropenone (DPC). The receptor source for this set is a man aged 25-45 years with alopecia areata. Some clones in this sample may be carry-over from other donors' samples.

A few counts support this clonotype. The genes are TRBV4-1 and TRBJ2-7, with TRBD1 matching 10 bases. The CDR3 is 16 amino acids. Germline V CDR1 and CDR2: MGHRA, YSYEKL. V was pared by 2 bases and J by 3 bases, with 7 bases of the junction left unmatched. The CDR3, as DNA: TGCGCCAGCAGCCAACGCGGCGGGACAGGGGACTACGAGCAGTACTTC. Its protein is CASSQRGGTGDYEQYF.

This clonotype was detected many times. The chain is built from TRBV18 and TRBJ1-3; D unclear. The CDR3 is made up of 17 amino acids. The germline CDR1 and CDR2 sequences are KGHSH and LQKENI. With 0 bases removed from V and 0 bases from J, the gap between germline ends came to 12 bases. CDR3 bases: TGTGCCAGCTCACCACCCGGACGGGTCAGCTCTGGAAACACCATATATTTT. Translating it yields CASSPPGRVSSGNTIYF. Combining the CDR3 with reference TRBV18 and TRBJ1-3 gives the whole variable domain NAGVMQNPRHLVRRRGQEARLRCSPMKGHSHVYWYRQLPEEGLKFMVYLQKENIIDESGMPKERFSAEFPKEGPSILRIQQVVRGDSAAYFCASSPPGRVSSGNTIYFGEGSWLTVV.

This chain connects TRBV7-2 to TRBJ2-4; TRBD1 matches at 10 bases. CDR1 and CDR2 (germline): SGHTA, FQGNSA. The V and J ends lost 5 bases and 4 bases, in that order; junction bases with no gene match: 14. The CDR3 loop spans 18 amino acids. The CDR3 here is CASSPRRSGQGTKNIQYF. The CDR3 DNA sequence: TGTGCCAGCAGCCCCAGGAGATCGGGACAGGGGACAAAAAACATTCAGTACTTC.

This clonotype came up many times. V is TRBV5-1 and J is TRBJ2-2; 8 nucleotides align to TRBD2. The CDR3 runs to 16 residues. Per the germline V gene, CDR1 is SGHRS and CDR2 is YFSETQ. V was clipped by 0 bases and J by 0 bases; unmatched bases: 1. The CDR3 nucleotides are TGCGCCAGCAGCTTGGAAGCGGGGGCGAACACCGGGGAGCTGTTTTTT. It translates to CASSLEAGANTGELFF.

This clonotype was seen at least ten times. This chain joins TRBV27 and TRBJ2-7, with 12 bases fitting TRBD2. Germline CDR1 and CDR2: MNHEY and SMNVEV (reference sequence). CDR3 length: 16 residues. Germline trimming cut 4 bases from V and 0 bases from J; bases unmatched to any gene: 4. The CDR3 region has the DNA TGTGCCAGCAGTTCTAGCGGGAGGGTAAGCTCCTACGAGCAGTACTTC. Protein product: CASSSSGRVSSYEQYF.

In this sample, this clonotype turned up a few times. The rearrangement links TRBV12-3 or TRBV12-4 to TRBJ2-7; 10 positions match TRBD1. The J segment lost 2 bases and the V segment lost 4 bases, leaving 2 bases of the junction unmatched. This CDR3 spans 14 amino acids. CDR3: CASSWGTGAYEQYF. As DNA, the CDR3 is TGTGCCAGCAGTTGGGGGACAGGGGCCTACGAGCAGTACTTC.

This clonotype was seen repeatedly, ten times or more. This rearrangement joins TRBV19 to TRBJ2-6, with D unresolved. V was trimmed by 5 bases and J by 4 bases, leaving 15 bases between them. Germline V gives CDR1 LNHDA, CDR2 SQIVND (reference sequence). This CDR3 contains 16 residues. CDR3 DNA sequence: TGTGCCAGTAGTCCTCACACGAGACGGGGGGCCAACGTCCTGACTTTC. The encoded protein is CASSPHTRRGANVLTF.

This clonotype was seen at least ten times. This chain connects TRBV6-2 or TRBV6-3 to TRBJ2-5; no clear D. The CDR3 runs to 13 residues. In germline, CDR1 is MNHEY, CDR2 SVGEGT. V lost 2 bases, J lost 10 bases, and 14 bases lay in between. The CDR3: CASSYPRPNYQYF. The CDR3 DNA reads as TGTGCCAGCAGTTACCCCAGGCCCAACTACCAGTACTTC.

This clonotype was recorded many times. CDR3: CASSQDRWALAGTDTQYF. CDR3 bases: TGTGCCAGCAGCCAAGATCGGTGGGCTTTAGCCGGCACAGATACGCAGTATTTT. The V call is TRBV14, the J call TRBJ2-3, with D hard to call. This CDR3 has 18 amino acids. Germline assignment: CDR1 SGHDN and CDR2 FVKESK. The ends were cut back, 0 bases at V and 1 base at J, with 17 bases in the middle. The complete variable domain, with remaining parts taken from reference TRBV14 and TRBJ2-3, reads EAGVTQFPSHSVIEKGQTVTLRCDPISGHDNLYWYRRVMGKEIKFLLHFVKESKQDESGMPNNRFLAERTGGTYSTLKVQPAELEDSGVYFCASSQDRWALAGTDTQYFGPGTRLTVL.

This clonotype came up many times. The chain recombines TRBV29-1 with TRBJ2-1; D perhaps matches TRBD1 (6 bases). This CDR3 contains 14 residues. Per germline, CDR1 SQVTM and CDR2 ANQGSEA. The V and J ends lost 7 bases and 2 bases respectively, with 15 bases between them. The CDR3 DNA reads as TGCAGCGCCGGCAGGGGTATCGCCTACAATGAGCAGTTCTTC. Protein: CSAGRGIAYNEQFF.